This TCR beta chain was retrieved from a study of OX40 agonist ivuxolimab in advanced cancers. For the study at large: With a range of 23 to 79, age averaged approximately 60 years, and approximately 83% were male. Study-level points and caveats: Both CD4+ and CD8+ T cell populations in blood had undergone clonal expansion by week 6 at 0.1 to 3.0 mg/kg. Expanded clones belonging to CD8+ T cells outnumbered, on average, those of CD4+.

Comment on this clone: Its cognate antigen is unknown. Mismatch with germline at one junction end may stem from a read error.

The CDR3 covers 13 residues. Germline V CDR1 and CDR2: MDHEN, SYDVKM. Using immunoSEQ multiplex PCR, the repertoire was profiled, and TCRdb retains in-frame clones only, with some absent. In the table there are 50,000 to 60,000 clones, approximately 89% of which are singletons. The timepoints at which blood was sampled were baseline, cycle 4 day 1, and cycle 7 day 1. The material sequenced was CD4+ or CD8+ T cells sorted from blood, taken in a trial of the OX40 agonist ivuxolimab. This TCR derives from an adult with an advanced solid tumor such as melanoma, head and neck, liver or kidney cancer. The chain has TRBV28 and TRBJ1-4; the D gene is possibly TRBD1 (6 bases). The CDR3 is CATGQTINEKLLF. In nucleotides, the CDR3 is TGTGCCACTGGACAGACCATTAATGAAAAACTGCTTTTT.